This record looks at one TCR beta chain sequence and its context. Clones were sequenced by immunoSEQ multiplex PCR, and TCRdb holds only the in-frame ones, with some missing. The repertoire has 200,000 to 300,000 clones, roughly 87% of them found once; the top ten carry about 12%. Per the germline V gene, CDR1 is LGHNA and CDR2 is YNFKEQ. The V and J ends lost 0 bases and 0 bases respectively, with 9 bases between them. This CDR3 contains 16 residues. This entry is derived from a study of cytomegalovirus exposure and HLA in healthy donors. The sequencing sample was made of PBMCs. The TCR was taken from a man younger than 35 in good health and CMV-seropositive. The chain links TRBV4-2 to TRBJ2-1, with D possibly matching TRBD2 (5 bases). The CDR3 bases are TGTGCCAGCAGCCAAGAGCGGAGGAGCTCCTACAATGAGCAGTTCTTC. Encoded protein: CASSQERRSSYNEQFF.